This note documents a single T cell receptor (beta chain) sequence. This entry is derived from a study of blood T cell repertoires in COVID-19. In the study overall: COVID-19 samples collected from the United States, Italy and Spain covered acute and convalescent phases. T cells, B-cell-depleted T cells, or PBMCs supplied cDNA or gDNA.

The CDR3 has 14 amino acids. From germline, CDR1 is SGHDT and CDR2 YYEEEE. The V gene end was trimmed by 3 bases and the J gene end by 7 bases; junction bases not matched to a gene: 9. As originally analysed: For nucleated cells, counts were estimated from reference gene primer amplification. The method was immunoSEQ multiplex PCR; TCRdb's version includes in-frame clones alone and lacks a portion of them. That table supplies the V and J calls and clone size; D and trimming were determined from the DNA. The sample lists approximately 160,000 clones; 86% were seen once. What was sequenced was peripheral blood. This chain connects TRBV5-6 to TRBJ2-7, with 8 bases that match TRBD1. This TCR derives from a middle-aged man with active or convalescent COVID-19. As DNA, the CDR3 is TGTGCCAGCAGCTCAATTGGACAGGGTTATGAGCAGTACTTC. It is translated as CASSSIGQGYEQYF.